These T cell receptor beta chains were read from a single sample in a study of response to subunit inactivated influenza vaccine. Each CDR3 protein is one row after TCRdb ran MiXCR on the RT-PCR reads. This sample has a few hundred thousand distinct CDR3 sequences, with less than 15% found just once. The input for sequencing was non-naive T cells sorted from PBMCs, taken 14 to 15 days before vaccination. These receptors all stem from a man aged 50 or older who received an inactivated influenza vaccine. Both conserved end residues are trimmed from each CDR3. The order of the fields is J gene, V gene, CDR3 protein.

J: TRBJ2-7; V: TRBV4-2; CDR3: ASSQEPDSTYEQY
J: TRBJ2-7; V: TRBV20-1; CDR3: SARDLRTGEVGQY
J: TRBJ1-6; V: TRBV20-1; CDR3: SARPPGGGFSYNSPLH
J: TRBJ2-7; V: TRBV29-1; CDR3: SVEVNTYEQY
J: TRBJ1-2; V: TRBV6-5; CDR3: ASSYWDTRGGYT
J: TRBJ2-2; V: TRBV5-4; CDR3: ASTARRGANTGELF
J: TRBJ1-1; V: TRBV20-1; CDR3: SATLGGTEAF
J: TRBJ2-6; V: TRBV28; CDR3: ASSLWGLRGGANVLT
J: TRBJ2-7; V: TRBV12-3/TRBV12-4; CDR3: ASSPRGLVHEQY
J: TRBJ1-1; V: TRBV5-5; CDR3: ASSLEGRYTEAF
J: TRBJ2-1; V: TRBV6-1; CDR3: ASSRIVGLASYNEQF
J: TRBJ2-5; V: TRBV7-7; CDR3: ASSPGRTGAQETQY
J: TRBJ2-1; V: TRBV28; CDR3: ASTTGTSAREQF
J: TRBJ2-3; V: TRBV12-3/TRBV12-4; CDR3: ASSLGSRPGTQY
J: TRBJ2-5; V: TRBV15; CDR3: ATSSRGGRETQY
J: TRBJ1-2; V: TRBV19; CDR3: ASKLSGGFYGYT
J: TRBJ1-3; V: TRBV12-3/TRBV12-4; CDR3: ASSLALGNTIY
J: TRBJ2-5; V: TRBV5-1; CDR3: ASSLPPQETQY
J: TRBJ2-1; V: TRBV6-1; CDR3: ASTKDPGAPNNEQF
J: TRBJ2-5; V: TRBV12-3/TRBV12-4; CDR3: ASSLGTGRKETQY
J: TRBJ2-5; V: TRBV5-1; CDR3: ASTSTPGLNQETQY
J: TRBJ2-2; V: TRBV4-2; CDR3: ASSQETGGNTGELF
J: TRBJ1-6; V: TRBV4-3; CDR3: ASSQSAQGGSPLH
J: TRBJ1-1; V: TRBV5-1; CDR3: ASSLSTGGSEAF
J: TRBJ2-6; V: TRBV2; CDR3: ASSTGFSGANVLT
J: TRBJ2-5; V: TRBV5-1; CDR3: ASSRTTTGLGETQY
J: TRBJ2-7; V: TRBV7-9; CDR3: ASTIGLAGEFEQY
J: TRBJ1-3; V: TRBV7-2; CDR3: ASSSDRNTIY
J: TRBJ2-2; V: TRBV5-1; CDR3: ASSLPGTGELF
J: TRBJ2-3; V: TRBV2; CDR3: ASSDLLGTSGRGTDTQY
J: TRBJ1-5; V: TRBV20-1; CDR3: SASTGRQPQH
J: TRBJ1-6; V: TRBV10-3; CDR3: AISGDRGNSPLH
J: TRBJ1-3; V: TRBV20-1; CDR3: SASRRAGNTIY
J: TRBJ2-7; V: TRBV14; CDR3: ASSRSGGQNEQY
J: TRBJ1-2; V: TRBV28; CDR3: ATSNRGYGYT
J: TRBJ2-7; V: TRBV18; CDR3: ASSPERQGEQY
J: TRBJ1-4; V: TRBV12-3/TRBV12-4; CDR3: ASSLAGGRGEKLF
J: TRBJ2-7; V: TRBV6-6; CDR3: ASSSGGRYEQY
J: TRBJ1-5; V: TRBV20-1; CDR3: SAPEIEAYSNQPQH
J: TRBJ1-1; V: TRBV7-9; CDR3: ASSFRDMNTEAF
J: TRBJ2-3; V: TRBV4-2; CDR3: ASSQEVVTVGDTQY
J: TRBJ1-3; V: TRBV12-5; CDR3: ASGLPRQEISGNTIY
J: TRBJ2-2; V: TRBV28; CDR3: ASSLGRLGGVTGELF
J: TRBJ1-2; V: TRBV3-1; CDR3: ASRPDSQGAKGYT
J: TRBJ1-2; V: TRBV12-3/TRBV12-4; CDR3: ASSPGTDNGYT
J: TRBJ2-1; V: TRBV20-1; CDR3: SANRDRAGNEQF
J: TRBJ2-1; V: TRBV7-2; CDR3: ASSLFSAHDNNEQF
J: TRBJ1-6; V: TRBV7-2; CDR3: ASSSSGSRGSPLH
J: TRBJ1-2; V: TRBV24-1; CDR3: ATSDEGLPQGGYT
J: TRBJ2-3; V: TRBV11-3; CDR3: ASSLKSRRGGNTDTQY
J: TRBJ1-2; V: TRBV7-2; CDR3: ASSLGLGGYT
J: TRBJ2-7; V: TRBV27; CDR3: ASTPQTGPHEQY
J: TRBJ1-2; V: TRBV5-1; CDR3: ASRSGVTDYGYT
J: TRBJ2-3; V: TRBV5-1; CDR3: ASGPQGASTDTQY
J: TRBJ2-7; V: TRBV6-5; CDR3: ASSYSRNNEQY
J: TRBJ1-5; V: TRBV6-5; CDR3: ASSYSHNSNQPQH
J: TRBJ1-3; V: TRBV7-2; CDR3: ASSLDSHSGNTIY
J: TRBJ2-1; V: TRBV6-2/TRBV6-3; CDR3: ASSYVQYNEQF
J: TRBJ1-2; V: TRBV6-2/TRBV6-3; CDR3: ASSYDGTYGYT
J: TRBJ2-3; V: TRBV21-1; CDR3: ASSYYRVGTDTQY